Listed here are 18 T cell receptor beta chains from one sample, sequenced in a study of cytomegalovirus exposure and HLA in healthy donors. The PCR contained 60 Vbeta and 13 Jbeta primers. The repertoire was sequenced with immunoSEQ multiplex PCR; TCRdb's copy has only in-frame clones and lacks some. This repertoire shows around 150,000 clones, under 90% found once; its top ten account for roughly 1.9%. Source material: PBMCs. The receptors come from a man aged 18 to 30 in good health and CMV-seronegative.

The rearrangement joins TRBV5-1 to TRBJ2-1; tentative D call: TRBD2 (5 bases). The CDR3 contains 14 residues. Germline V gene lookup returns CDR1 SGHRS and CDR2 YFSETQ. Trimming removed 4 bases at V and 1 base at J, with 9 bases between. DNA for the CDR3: TGCGCCAGCAGCGCGCCGGGGTCCTACAATGAGCAGTTCTTC. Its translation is CASSAPGSYNEQFF. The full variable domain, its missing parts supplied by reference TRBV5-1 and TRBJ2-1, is KAGVTQTPRYLIKTRGQQVTLSCSPISGHRSVSWYQQTPGQGLQFLFEYFSETQRNKGNFPGRFSGRQFSNSRSEMNVSTLELGDSALYLCASSAPGSYNEQFFGPGTRLTVL.

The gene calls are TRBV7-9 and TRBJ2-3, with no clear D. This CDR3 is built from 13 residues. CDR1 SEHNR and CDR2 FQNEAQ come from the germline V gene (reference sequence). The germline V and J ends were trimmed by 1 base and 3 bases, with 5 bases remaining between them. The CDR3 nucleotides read TGTGCCAGCAGCTTAGTGCTAACAGATACGCAGTATTTT. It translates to CASSLVLTDTQYF.

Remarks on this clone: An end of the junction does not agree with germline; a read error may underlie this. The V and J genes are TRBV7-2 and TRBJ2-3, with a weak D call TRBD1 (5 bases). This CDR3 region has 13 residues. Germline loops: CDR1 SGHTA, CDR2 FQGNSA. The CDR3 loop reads CASSPTLGQTSDF. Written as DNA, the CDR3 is TGTGCCAGCAGCCCTACCCTAGGACAAACTTCGGATTTT.

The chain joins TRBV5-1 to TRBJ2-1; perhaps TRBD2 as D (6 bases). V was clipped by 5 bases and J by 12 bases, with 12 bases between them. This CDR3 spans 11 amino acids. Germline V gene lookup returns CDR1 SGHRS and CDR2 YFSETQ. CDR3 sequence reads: CASRAGTLQFF. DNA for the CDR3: TGCGCCAGCAGGGCCGGGACTCTGCAGTTCTTC.

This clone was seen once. The CDR3 sequence: CAWSVRRQTNYGYTF. DNA for the CDR3: TGTGCCTGGAGTGTAAGGCGGCAGACTAACTATGGCTACACCTTC. This chain links TRBV30 with TRBJ1-2; D unresolved. This CDR3 spans 15 amino acids. Trimming stripped 0 bases from V and 0 bases from J, with 11 bases between. Germline CDR1 reads GTSNPN; CDR2 reads SVGIG (reference sequence).

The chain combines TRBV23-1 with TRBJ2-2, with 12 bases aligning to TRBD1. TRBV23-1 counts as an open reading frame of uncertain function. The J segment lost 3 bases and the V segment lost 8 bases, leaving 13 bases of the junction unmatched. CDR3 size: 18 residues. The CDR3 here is CASDAPGTGGEDTGELFF. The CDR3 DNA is TGCGCCAGCGACGCCCCGGGGACAGGGGGCGAGGACACCGGGGAGCTGTTTTTT.

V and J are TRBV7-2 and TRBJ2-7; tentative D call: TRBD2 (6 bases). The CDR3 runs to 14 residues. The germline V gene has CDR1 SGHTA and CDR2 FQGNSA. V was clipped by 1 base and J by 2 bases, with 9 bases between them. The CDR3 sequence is CASSLGRTTYEQYF. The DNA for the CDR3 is TGTGCCAGCAGCTTAGGACGGACTACCTACGAGCAGTACTTC.

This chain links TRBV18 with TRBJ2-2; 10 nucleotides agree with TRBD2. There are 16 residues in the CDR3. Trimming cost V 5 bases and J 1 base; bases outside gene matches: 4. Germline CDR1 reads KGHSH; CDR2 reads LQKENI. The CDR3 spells CASSARTSGNTGELFF. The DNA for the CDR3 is TGTGCCAGCTCAGCCCGGACTAGCGGGAACACCGGGGAGCTGTTTTTT.

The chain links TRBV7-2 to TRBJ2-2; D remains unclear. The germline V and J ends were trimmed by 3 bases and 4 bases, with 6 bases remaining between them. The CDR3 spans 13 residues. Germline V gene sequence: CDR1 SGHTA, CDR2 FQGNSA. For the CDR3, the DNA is TGTGCCAGCAGCTTCGCGAGCACCGGGGAGCTGTTTTTT. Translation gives CASSFASTGELFF.

CDR3 bases: TGCAGCGTCCTTTATACTGGACAGGGGACTAATGAAAAACTGTTTTTT. This gives the protein CSVLYTGQGTNEKLFF. The V call is TRBV29-1, the J call TRBJ1-4, with TRBD1 matching over 9 bases. The CDR3 covers 16 residues. Germline CDR1 is SQVTM and CDR2 is ANQGSEA. The junction had 10 bases not matched to a gene; V was cut back by 6 bases and J by 2 bases.

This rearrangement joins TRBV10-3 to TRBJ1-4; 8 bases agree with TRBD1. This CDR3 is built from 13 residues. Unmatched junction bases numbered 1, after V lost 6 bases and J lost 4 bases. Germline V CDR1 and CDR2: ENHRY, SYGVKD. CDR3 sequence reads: CAIRGQVNEKLFF. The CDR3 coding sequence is TGTGCCATCAGGGGACAGGTTAATGAAAAACTGTTTTTT.

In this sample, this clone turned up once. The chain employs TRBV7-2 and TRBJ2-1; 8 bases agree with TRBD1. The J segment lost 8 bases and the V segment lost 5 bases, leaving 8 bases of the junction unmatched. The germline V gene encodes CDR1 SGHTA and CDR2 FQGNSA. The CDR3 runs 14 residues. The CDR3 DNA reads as TGTGCCAGCAGCCGGCCCGGACAGGGCTATGAGCAGTTCTTC. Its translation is CASSRPGQGYEQFF.

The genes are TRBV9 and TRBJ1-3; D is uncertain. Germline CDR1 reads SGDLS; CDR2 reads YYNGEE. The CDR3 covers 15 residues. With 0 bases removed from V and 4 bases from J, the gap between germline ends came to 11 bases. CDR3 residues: CASSVVPGRGNTIYF. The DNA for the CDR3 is TGTGCCAGCAGCGTAGTACCAGGCCGGGGAAACACCATATATTTT.

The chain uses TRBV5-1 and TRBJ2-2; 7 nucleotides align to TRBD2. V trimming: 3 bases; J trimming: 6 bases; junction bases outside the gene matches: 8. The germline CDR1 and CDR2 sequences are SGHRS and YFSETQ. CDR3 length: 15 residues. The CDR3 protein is CASSSELAKAGELFF. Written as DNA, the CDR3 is TGCGCCAGCAGCTCTGAACTAGCGAAGGCCGGGGAGCTGTTTTTT.

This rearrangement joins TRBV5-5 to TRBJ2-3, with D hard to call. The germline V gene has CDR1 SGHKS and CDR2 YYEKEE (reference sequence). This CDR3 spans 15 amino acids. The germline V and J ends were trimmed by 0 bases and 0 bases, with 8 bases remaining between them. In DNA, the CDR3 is TGTGCCAGCAGCTTGGAGCAGACTAGCACAGATACGCAGTATTTT. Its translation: CASSLEQTSTDTQYF.

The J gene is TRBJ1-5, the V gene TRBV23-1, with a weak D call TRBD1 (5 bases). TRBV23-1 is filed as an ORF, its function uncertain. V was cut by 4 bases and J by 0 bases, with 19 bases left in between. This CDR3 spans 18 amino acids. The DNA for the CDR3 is TGCGCCAGCAGTCCCAGCCCGGGGACTGTGTATAGCAATCAGCCCCAGCATTTT. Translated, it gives CASSPSPGTVYSNQPQHF.

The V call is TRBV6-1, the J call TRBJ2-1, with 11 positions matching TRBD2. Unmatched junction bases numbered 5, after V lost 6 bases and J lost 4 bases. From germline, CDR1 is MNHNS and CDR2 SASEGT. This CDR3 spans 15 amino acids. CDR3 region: CASRTSGASYNEQFF. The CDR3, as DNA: TGTGCCAGCAGGACTAGCGGGGCTTCGTACAATGAGCAGTTCTTC.

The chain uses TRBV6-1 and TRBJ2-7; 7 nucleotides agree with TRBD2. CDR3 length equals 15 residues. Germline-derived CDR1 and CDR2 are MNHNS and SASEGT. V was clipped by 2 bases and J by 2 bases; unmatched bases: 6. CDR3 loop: CASSEPGREAYEQYF. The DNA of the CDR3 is TGTGCCAGCAGTGAACCTGGTCGGGAGGCCTACGAGCAGTACTTC.